Presented here are 27 T cell receptor beta chains from one specimen sequenced in a study of T cells in localized non-small cell lung cancer (TCRdb year 2020). To prepare the library, the immunoSEQ multiplex PCR assay was applied. As stored in TCRdb, this immuneACCESS dataset retains in-frame rearrangements with V and J assigned. A fraction of the clones does not appear; measured against another copy, unresolved V genes explain less than half of the discrepancy, and the remainder lacks a known reason. The sample data list roughly 26,000 clones, and 75% to 90% of these were observed just once. The biggest ten clones account for around an eighth of the sample. The sample consisted of peripheral blood, taken before any cancer treatment. All receptors derive from a female donor over 55 with stage II squamous cell lung carcinoma.

The rearrangement uses TRBV5-1 and TRBJ1-1; D gene unclear. V gave up 0 bases and J gave up 0 bases, with 12 bases separating them. This CDR3 region has 16 residues. Germline V lookup: CDR1 SGHRS, CDR2 YFSETQ. This CDR3 is CASSLAGIQMNTEAFF. As DNA, the CDR3 is TGCGCCAGCAGCTTGGCGGGGATCCAGATGAACACTGAAGCTTTCTTT.

The rearrangement uses TRBV7-2 and TRBJ2-7, with D possibly matching TRBD2 (6 bases). CDR3 length: 14 residues. V lost 5 bases to trimming and J lost 2 bases, with 13 bases between them. Germline V CDR1 and CDR2: SGHTA, FQGNSA. This CDR3 reads CASSAPSVPYEQYF. CDR3 DNA sequence: TGTGCCAGCAGCGCCCCTAGCGTTCCCTACGAGCAGTACTTC.

The chain uses TRBV7-2 and TRBJ2-1, with TRBD2 matching over 11 bases. The V gene end was trimmed by 5 bases and the J gene end by 4 bases; junction bases not matched to a gene: 4. Per the germline V gene, CDR1 is SGHTA and CDR2 is FQGNSA. The CDR3 is 15 amino acids. The CDR3 coding sequence is TGTGCCAGCAGCCAAATAGCGGGGGGGTACAATGAGCAGTTCTTC. Its protein is CASSQIAGGYNEQFF.

This clone was seen once. This chain links TRBV27 with TRBJ2-7; 7 nucleotides agree with TRBD1. This CDR3 comprises 15 residues. Trimming at V came to 6 bases and at J to 2 bases, leaving 10 bases not matched to a gene. From germline, CDR1 is MNHEY and CDR2 SMNVEV (reference sequence). The CDR3, as DNA: TGTGCCAGCAGGATCACTTCGGGACAGACCTACGAGCAGTACTTC. Translation: CASRITSGQTYEQYF.

V gene TRBV29-1 combines with J gene TRBJ2-7; no clear D. Trimming stripped 3 bases from V and 5 bases from J, with 17 bases between. CDR1 and CDR2 (germline): SQVTM, ANQGSEA. This CDR3 has 14 residues. The CDR3 region is CSVEKREGYDEQYF. The DNA for the CDR3 is TGCAGCGTTGAGAAGCGAGAAGGGTACGACGAGCAGTACTTC.

The chain uses TRBV5-1 and TRBJ1-2; D call uncertain. Trimming removed 2 bases from V and 5 bases from J, with 13 bases in between. The CDR3 has 14 residues. Germline V gene data show CDR1 as SGHRS and CDR2 as YFSETQ. CDR3 nucleotides: TGCGCCAGCAGCTTCGAGGGCCTTAGTTATGGCTACACCTTC. This codes for CASSFEGLSYGYTF.

The gene calls are TRBV27 and TRBJ2-1; D unclear. This CDR3 region has 17 residues. The germline V gene has CDR1 MNHEY and CDR2 SMNVEV (reference sequence). The germline V and J ends were trimmed by 5 bases and 8 bases, with 25 bases remaining between them. The CDR3 DNA follows: TGTGCCAGCAGTCCAGCGAATCCTACCTGGAGACGCCATGAGCAGTTCTTC. Protein: CASSPANPTWRRHEQFF.

The chain employs TRBV2 and TRBJ1-5, with D hard to call. V lost 5 bases and J lost 3, with 8 bases in between. There are 13 residues in the CDR3. Germline CDR1 SNHLY, CDR2 FYNNEI. The CDR3 bases are TGTGCCAGCAGTCCGTCTTACAATCAGCCCCAGCATTTT. Protein: CASSPSYNQPQHF. The full variable domain, completed using reference TRBV2 and TRBJ1-5, is EPEVTQTPSHQVTQMGQEVILRCVPISNHLYFYWYRQILGQKVEFLVSFYNNEISEKSEIFDDQFSVERPDGSNFTLKIRSTKLEDSAMYFCASSPSYNQPQHFGDGTRLSIL.

The rearrangement uses TRBV5-1 and TRBJ1-2; 7 bases are a match to TRBD1. The trim removed 4 bases at V and 7 bases at J, leaving 10 bases unmatched. Germline CDR1 is SGHRS and CDR2 is YFSETQ. The CDR3 sequence is 14 residues long. The CDR3: CASSNPTGTGGYTF. CDR3 coding DNA: TGCGCCAGCAGCAACCCGACAGGGACGGGTGGCTACACCTTC.

The V and J genes are TRBV6-5 and TRBJ1-5, with D perhaps matching TRBD1 (6 bases). Germline assignment: CDR1 MNHEY and CDR2 SVGAGI. Trimming stripped 8 bases from V and 4 bases from J, with 15 bases between. This CDR3 has 14 residues. The CDR3 nucleotides are TGTGCCAGCCGTCAGGGGCCCCTTAATCAGCCCCAGCATTTT. Translating gives CASRQGPLNQPQHF.

V and J are TRBV6-1 and TRBJ1-2; D gene uncertain. The CDR3 runs 14 residues. Between the trimmed V and J ends, which lost 1 base and 0 bases, there was a span of 6 bases. CDR1 and CDR2 from the germline V gene are MNHNS and SASEGT. This chain's CDR3 is CASSEGLPNYGYTF. In DNA form, the CDR3 reads TGTGCCAGCAGTGAAGGGCTCCCTAACTATGGCTACACCTTC.

The chain recombines TRBV19 with TRBJ2-1, with 11 bases fitting TRBD2. The V gene end was trimmed by 7 bases and the J gene end by 6 bases; junction bases not matched to a gene: 5. The germline V gene encodes CDR1 LNHDA and CDR2 SQIVND (reference sequence). The CDR3 loop spans 14 amino acids. The CDR3 reads CASTFGLAGNEQFF. The CDR3 coding sequence is TGTGCCAGTACCTTCGGACTAGCGGGCAATGAGCAGTTCTTC.

The genes are TRBV6-5 and TRBJ1-1; D call uncertain. The germline CDR1 and CDR2 sequences are MNHEY and SVGAGI. This CDR3 has 13 residues. Trimming pared 6 bases from V and 5 bases from J, leaving 13 bases between. The CDR3 nucleotides are TGTGCCAGCAGGCCCGACATTGGGACTGAAGCTTTCTTT. Protein product: CASRPDIGTEAFF.

The chain employs TRBV21-1 and TRBJ2-1; whether TRBD2, the table's D call, matches the DNA was not checked. TRBV21-1 has pseudogene status. The CDR3 loop spans 16 amino acids. CDR3: CASSDRLAGGNNEQFF. Written as DNA, the CDR3 is TGTGCCAGCAGCGACCGTCTAGCGGGAGGGAACAATGAGCAGTTCTTC.

This clone was detected once. This chain links TRBV5-5 with TRBJ2-3; TRBD2 matches at 7 bases. V trimming: 4 bases; J trimming: 6 bases; junction bases outside the gene matches: 8. Looked up from germline, CDR1 is SGHKS and CDR2 is YYEKEE (reference sequence). CDR3 size: 14 residues. The CDR3 sequence is CASSRQVTSDTQYF. CDR3 DNA: TGTGCCAGCAGCCGCCAGGTGACTAGCGATACGCAGTATTTT.

The V call is TRBV28, the J call TRBJ2-5; unclear D gene. The germline CDR1 and CDR2 sequences are MDHEN and SYDVKM. The CDR3 sequence is 13 residues long. V was clipped by 7 bases and J by 5 bases, with 14 bases between them. The CDR3 is CASTPSRRETQYF. In nucleotides, the CDR3 is TGTGCCAGCACCCCCAGTCGCAGGGAGACCCAGTACTTC.

This clone was detected once. The chain combines TRBV18 with TRBJ2-1; D may correspond to TRBD1 or TRBD2 (7 bases each). CDR1 is KGHSH and CDR2 is LQKENI in the germline V gene. This CDR3 has 16 amino acids. V dropped 5 bases and J dropped 4 bases, with 18 bases sitting between them. CDR3 protein: CASSEAGGGTYNEQFF. The CDR3 DNA is TGTGCCAGCTCAGAGGCAGGGGGGGGCACGTACAATGAGCAGTTCTTC.

The genes are TRBV9 and TRBJ1-4; 7 nucleotides agree with TRBD1. Germline lookup yields CDR1 SGDLS and CDR2 YYNGEE. Trimming took 0 bases from V and 0 from J; bases not matched to a gene: 8. The CDR3 extends over 18 amino acids. CDR3 nucleotide sequence: TGTGCCAGCAGCGTAGCTGTGGGGGGGACAGCAACTAATGAAAAACTGTTTTTT. This encodes CASSVAVGGTATNEKLFF.

V and J are TRBV2 and TRBJ1-1; maybe TRBD1 (6 bases). Trimming left V 6 bases short and J 5 bases short, with 10 bases between. CDR1 is SNHLY, CDR2 FYNNEI, per germline. CDR3 length: 12 amino acids. CDR3 amino acids: CASSYTGTEAFF. As DNA, the CDR3 is TGTGCCAGCAGCTATACAGGGACTGAAGCTTTCTTT.

V usage is TRBV9 and J usage is TRBJ2-2; no reliable D call. Trimming shortened V by 3 bases and J by 7 bases, and 4 bases separated the two germline ends. Germline V gene lookup returns CDR1 SGDLS and CDR2 YYNGEE. The CDR3 totals 11 residues. CDR3 region: CASSAYGELFF. In nucleotides, the CDR3 is TGTGCCAGCAGCGCCTACGGGGAGCTGTTTTTT.

The chain uses TRBV30 and TRBJ1-3; D possibly corresponds to TRBD1 (6 bases). The CDR3 runs to 13 residues. V shed 2 bases and J shed 3 bases, with 8 bases lying between them. Germline V gene data show CDR1 as GTSNPN and CDR2 as SVGIG (reference sequence). CDR3 in amino acids: CAWSPDSGNTIYF. The DNA of the CDR3 is TGTGCCTGGAGTCCGGACAGTGGAAACACCATATATTTT.

This clone was observed a handful of times. The chain is built from TRBV28 and TRBJ1-5, with D hard to call. The CDR3 totals 13 residues. CDR1 and CDR2 (germline): MDHEN, SYDVKM. Trimming removed 9 bases from V and 3 bases from J, with 12 bases in between. This chain's CDR3 is CASFPEINQPQHF. Written as DNA, the CDR3 is TGTGCCAGTTTCCCAGAAATCAATCAGCCCCAGCATTTT.

Only one count was recorded for this clone. The V call is TRBV6-5, the J call TRBJ1-4; TRBD1 matches 7 bases. Trimming removed 2 bases from V and 5 bases from J; junction bases left unmatched: 8. Germline CDR1 is MNHEY and CDR2 is SVGAGI. The CDR3 runs to 16 residues. The CDR3 protein is CASSYAYRGVNEKLFF. The CDR3, as DNA: TGTGCCAGCAGTTACGCCTACAGGGGCGTAAATGAAAAACTGTTTTTT.

V gene TRBV5-5 combines with J gene TRBJ1-1; 8 nucleotides match TRBD1. Germline lookup yields CDR1 SGHKS and CDR2 YYEKEE (reference sequence). Unmatched junction bases numbered 0, after V lost 1 base and J lost 1 base. This CDR3 comprises 14 residues. The CDR3 region has the DNA TGTGCCAGCAGCTTGCAGGGGGCGAACACTGAAGCTTTCTTT. Translated: CASSLQGANTEAFF.

The chain uses TRBV28 and TRBJ2-2; possible D gene TRBD2, 7 bases. Per germline, CDR1 MDHEN and CDR2 SYDVKM. The CDR3 runs 14 residues. Trimming cost V 9 bases and J 2 bases, with 13 bases left between them. The CDR3 sequence is CASLGGGNTGELFF. The CDR3 region has the DNA TGTGCCAGTCTCGGCGGGGGCAACACCGGGGAGCTGTTTTTT.

The chain is built from TRBV14 and TRBJ2-7; 10 bases are a match to TRBD1. There are 14 residues in the CDR3. V lost 4 bases and J lost 3; bases outside the gene matches: 3. Germline CDR1 SGHDN, CDR2 FVKESK. CDR3 bases: TGTGCCAGCAGCCCACGGACAGGGGGCTACGAGCAGTACTTC. Protein: CASSPRTGGYEQYF.

The rearrangement uses TRBV19 and TRBJ1-5, with D possibly being TRBD1 (5 bases). Germline V gives CDR1 LNHDA, CDR2 SQIVND (reference sequence). This CDR3 is 15 amino acids long. Trimming stripped 4 bases from V and 4 bases from J, with 14 bases between. Here the CDR3 reads CASSKGRGFNQPQHF. The CDR3 DNA reads as TGTGCCAGTAGTAAGGGGAGGGGATTTAATCAGCCCCAGCATTTT.